Listed below are T cell receptor beta chains from one sample, sequenced in a study of CD8+ T cells in alopecia areata. Sequenced by immunoSEQ multiplex PCR; TCRdb stores in-frame clones only, minus some. The profile shows under 250,000 clones, approximately 70% of them singletons. The sample in question was CD4+ T cells sorted from blood, obtained at approximately week 42, from a patient treated with tofacitinib. The receptors were sampled from a human donor with alopecia areata. Both conserved end residues are part of each CDR3. Only some rows state a clone size, as once, few, many or a class for expanded clones.

V gene,clone size,CDR3 protein
TRBV11-2,-,CASSLGQGGYNEQFF
TRBV5-1,-,CASSLMTGNTETQYF
TRBV5-1,once,CASSPYRGRNYEQYF
TRBV4-2,-,CASSQDWDTQYF
TRBV30,-,CAWSPAPGGNQPQHF
TRBV7-3,-,CASSLTGRGENIQYF
TRBV7-9,-,CASSLPGNANYGYTF
TRBV10-2,-,CASQRGGSYEQYF
TRBV25-1,-,CASSATPNEKLFF
TRBV29-1,few,CSVTMGAYEQYF
TRBV10-3,many,CAISESTRLSYEQYF
TRBV4-3,-,CASSQDSSAASYNEQFF
TRBV25-1,-,CASSETGKAFF
TRBV14,-,CASSARDEGTEAFF
TRBV7-3,few,CASSPTLGNEQFF
TRBV6-4,-,CASSGSTGGTGELFF
TRBV29-1,-,CSPRDRSNQPQHF
TRBV2,-,CASKSAGSSYNEQFF
TRBV29-1,-,CSVESGGFQGGYTF
TRBV4-3,-,CASSQDGAGIDTQYF
TRBV23-1,-,CASSHMGQPSAREQFF
TRBV28,few,CASSYDYAQFF
TRBV7-8,once,CATSGPGLAGGPGEQFF
TRBV20-1,-,CSARGPDTQYF
TRBV7-8,once,CASMVGQANTEAFF
TRBV21-1,-,CASSNRDRGVGRAFF
TRBV5-6,-,CASSDQRNTEAFF
TRBV28,-,CASSLGGSRFNEKLFF
TRBV5-4,few,CASSQNTRGNEQFF
TRBV19,-,CASSPDRDTEAFF
TRBV19,-,CASSMGRGLGQPQHF
TRBV6-1,few,CASSAYSNQPQHF
TRBV2,-,CASRTSVLNTGELFF
TRBV7-9,-,CASSQIGTNLKDHEQYF
TRBV19,-,CASSIEGSYNEQFF
TRBV29-1,few,CSVETLRGDGYTF
TRBV30,few,CAWSVTDTNTGELFF
TRBV29-1,-,CSVGGTSGQETQYF
TRBV19,-,CASSMVGHTNYGYTF
TRBV28,few,CASSLGQTLGETQYF
TRBV7-2,-,CASSFRQGYGSPLHF
TRBV27,-,CASTGSGTEAFF
TRBV27,-,CASSYYRGPSGANVLTF
TRBV2,-,CASRRDRGYNQPQHF
TRBV7-2,few,CASSPDSNQPQHF
TRBV27,-,CASSVQGGYGYTF
TRBV30,-,CAWRLRGDTEAFF
TRBV10-3,-,CAISESRQSRGGETQYF
TRBV5-1,-,CASSFTTGSYEQYF
TRBV7-2,few,CASSVQGRANEKLFF
TRBV18,-,CASSPGEAYGYTF
TRBV5-5,few,CASSMYLGTEAFF